The clone carrying this TCR beta chain was detected only a few times. Trimming took off 1 base at V and 7 bases at J, with 8 bases between the two ends. Germline V lookup: CDR1 SNHLY, CDR2 FYNNEI. The CDR3 extends over 14 amino acids. The sample comes from a study of cytomegalovirus exposure and HLA in healthy donors. Repertoires were generated with immunoSEQ multiplex PCR, while TCRdb's copy carries only in-frame clones and drops some. Among more than 85,000 clones listed, approximately 86% were seen once. This sequence was found in a woman aged 18-29 years in good health and CMV-seropositive. Input material: PBMCs. This chain connects TRBV2 to TRBJ1-6; D not certain. The CDR3 sequence is CASSEVRSNSPLHF. The DNA of the CDR3 is TGTGCCAGCAGTGAAGTGCGGAGCAATTCACCCCTCCACTTT.